These 28 T cell receptor beta chains were all obtained from the same sample, sequenced in a study of brain metastases from non-small cell lung cancer. Method: immunoSEQ multiplex PCR; TCRdb's copy keeps in-frame clones and lacks some. The sample lists some 4,000 clones, roughly nine tenths occurring once. What was sequenced was primary lung tumor tissue. The receptors come from a donor aged 40 or older with non-small cell lung cancer.

This clone came up once. V gene TRBV2 combines with J gene TRBJ1-1; D perhaps matches TRBD1 (5 bases). Trimming removed 7 bases from V and 1 base from J, with 16 bases in between. The CDR3 contains 15 residues. Germline assignment: CDR1 SNHLY and CDR2 FYNNEI. CDR3 nucleotides: TGTGCCAGCATTAAGGAACAGGTCGAGAACACTGAAGCTTTCTTT. This codes for CASIKEQVENTEAFF. Full variable domain (remainder filled in from reference TRBV2 and TRBJ1-1): EPEVTQTPSHQVTQMGQEVILRCVPISNHLYFYWYRQILGQKVEFLVSFYNNEISEKSEIFDDQFSVERPDGSNFTLKIRSTKLEDSAMYFCASIKEQVENTEAFFGQGTRLTVV.

The gene calls are TRBV9 and TRBJ2-6, with a weak D call TRBD1 (6 bases). The V gene lost 4 bases and the J gene lost 4 bases, with 15 bases spanning the gap. CDR1 and CDR2 from the germline V gene are SGDLS and YYNGEE. The CDR3 spans 16 residues. Here the CDR3 reads CASSSRRGMGANVLTF. CDR3 DNA sequence: TGTGCCAGCAGCTCCCGAAGGGGGATGGGGGCCAACGTCCTGACTTTC.

The chain combines TRBV5-4 with TRBJ2-7, with D hard to call. The V end was cut by 0 bases, the J end by 0 bases, with 10 bases between. The CDR3 covers 15 residues. Germline CDR1 is SGHNT and CDR2 is YYREEE (reference sequence). CDR3 DNA sequence: TGTGCCAGCAGCTTGGGGCGGCGGTCCTCCTACGAGCAGTACTTC. It encodes CASSLGRRSSYEQYF. Based on the CDR3 plus reference TRBV5-4 and TRBJ2-7, the full variable domain is ETGVTQSPTHLIKTRGQQVTLRCSSQSGHNTVSWYQQALGQGPQFIFQYYREEENGRGNFPPRFSGLQFPNYSSELNVNALELDDSALYLCASSLGRRSSYEQYFGPGTRLTVT.

The chain links TRBV18 to TRBJ2-6; D is uncertain. This CDR3 has 16 amino acids. Germline lookup yields CDR1 KGHSH and CDR2 LQKENI. The V and J ends lost 1 base and 1 base respectively, with 8 bases between them. CDR3 sequence: CASSPRRLSGANVLTF. CDR3 coding DNA: TGTGCCAGCTCACCACGACGCCTTTCTGGGGCCAACGTCCTGACTTTC.

The genes are TRBV19 and TRBJ1-6; D is ambiguous. Trimming took off 5 bases at V and 10 bases at J, with 18 bases between the two ends. Germline V gene sequence: CDR1 LNHDA, CDR2 SQIVND (reference sequence). The length of the CDR3 is 15 residues. The CDR3 loop is CASSPSNEFGSPLHF. CDR3 in DNA: TGTGCCAGTAGTCCCTCAAACGAGTTCGGATCACCCCTCCACTTT.

This sequence joins TRBV5-6 and TRBJ1-3; the D gene is possibly TRBD1 (5 bases). CDR1 and CDR2 from the germline V gene are SGHDT and YYEEEE. The CDR3 has 13 amino acids. V was shortened by 3 bases and J by 2 bases, with 6 bases between the two germline ends. The CDR3 reads CASSSGPGNTIYF. CDR3 nucleotide sequence: TGTGCCAGCAGCTCGGGGCCTGGAAACACCATATATTTT. The full variable domain, completed using reference TRBV5-6 and TRBJ1-3, is DAGVTQSPTHLIKTRGQQVTLRCSPKSGHDTVSWYQQALGQGPQFIFQYYEEEERQRGNFPDRFSGHQFPNYSSELNVNALLLGDSALYLCASSSGPGNTIYFGEGSWLTVV.

This chain connects TRBV2 to TRBJ2-5; TRBD2 agrees at 11 bases. The germline V gene has CDR1 SNHLY and CDR2 FYNNEI. The CDR3 is made up of 14 amino acids. Germline trimming cut 8 bases from V and 4 bases from J; bases unmatched to any gene: 6. This CDR3 is CASFGLAGGETQYF. The CDR3 DNA reads as TGTGCCAGCTTTGGGCTAGCGGGGGGAGAGACCCAGTACTTC.

The CDR3 spells CASSTRSGRTNTEAFF. DNA for the CDR3: TGTGCCAGCAGCACCCGGAGCGGGAGAACCAACACTGAAGCTTTCTTT. This chain uses TRBV7-2 with TRBJ1-1; no definite D call. Trimming cost V 5 bases and J 2 bases, with 18 bases left between them. The germline V gene has CDR1 SGHTA and CDR2 FQGNSA. CDR3 size: 16 residues.

The V and J genes are TRBV5-6 and TRBJ2-3, with 10 nucleotides matching TRBD2. The CDR3 spans 15 residues. V was clipped by 4 bases and J by 8 bases; unmatched bases: 10. The V gene's germline CDR1 is SGHDT and CDR2 YYEEEE. CDR3 loop: CASSRGSGGAGTQYF. The CDR3 bases are TGTGCCAGCAGCCGGGGGAGCGGGGGGGCCGGTACGCAGTATTTT.

The chain joins TRBV25-1 to TRBJ2-7, with TRBD2 matching 8 bases. After removal of 6 bases from V and 0 bases from J, the junction contained 1 base not matched to a gene. The CDR3 contains 13 residues. Germline-derived CDR1 and CDR2 are MGHDK and SYGVNS. The CDR3 DNA reads TGTGCCAGCAGCGGGGGGGCCTCCTACGAGCAGTACTTC. Amino acids: CASSGGASYEQYF.

This rearrangement joins TRBV3-1 (or the pseudogene TRBV3-2) to TRBJ2-7, with 9 nucleotides matching TRBD1. Per germline, CDR1 LGHDT and CDR2 YNNKEL (reference sequence). Unmatched junction bases numbered 10, after V lost 3 bases and J lost 4 bases. The CDR3 is made up of 16 amino acids. CDR3 residues: CASSQWSGTGRYEQYF. CDR3 nucleotide sequence: TGTGCCAGCAGCCAGTGGTCCGGGACAGGGAGATACGAGCAGTACTTC.

In regard to this clone: A read error may produce the germline difference seen at one junction end. The chain has TRBV5-6 and TRBJ2-5; D is possibly TRBD2 (6 bases). Germline CDR1 SGHDT, CDR2 YYEEEE. There are 15 residues in the CDR3. The DNA for the CDR3 is TGTACCAGCAGCCAAGGCACGGGGGAAGGGGAGACCCAGTACTTC. This codes for CTSSQGTGEGETQYF.

The rearrangement joins TRBV2 to TRBJ2-5, with 8 positions matching TRBD1. After removal of 4 bases from V and 2 bases from J, the junction contained 6 bases not matched to a gene. Germline V lookup: CDR1 SNHLY, CDR2 FYNNEI. The CDR3 runs to 15 residues. The CDR3 protein is CASSAGQDFQETQYF. The CDR3 coding sequence is TGTGCCAGCAGTGCGGGACAGGACTTTCAAGAGACCCAGTACTTC. Drawing the rest from reference TRBV2 and TRBJ2-5, the complete variable domain is EPEVTQTPSHQVTQMGQEVILRCVPISNHLYFYWYRQILGQKVEFLVSFYNNEISEKSEIFDDQFSVERPDGSNFTLKIRSTKLEDSAMYFCASSAGQDFQETQYFGPGTRLLVL.

The genes are TRBV15 and TRBJ1-1; D gene unclear. The germline V gene has CDR1 LNHNV and CDR2 YYDKDF (reference sequence). The CDR3 totals 12 residues. The V end was cut by 3 bases, the J end by 3 bases, with 5 bases between. CDR3 loop: CATSSPYTEAFF. CDR3 coding DNA: TGTGCCACCAGCAGTCCTTACACTGAAGCTTTCTTT.

The J gene is TRBJ2-7, the V gene TRBV2, with D possibly matching TRBD1 (5 bases). V lost 6 bases to trimming and J lost 6 bases, with 12 bases between them. Per germline, CDR1 SNHLY and CDR2 FYNNEI. There are 12 residues in the CDR3. CDR3 nucleotide sequence: TGTGCCAGCAGGCCAGGGATGGGCGAGCAGTACTTC. Encoded protein: CASRPGMGEQYF.

This clone was counted between two and nine times. This chain links TRBV9 with TRBJ2-1; 13 bases align to TRBD2. There are 18 residues in the CDR3. Per germline, CDR1 SGDLS and CDR2 YYNGEE. V lost 0 bases and J lost 6; bases outside the gene matches: 9. The CDR3 loop is CASSVEGLAGKSGNEQFF. The CDR3 DNA follows: TGTGCCAGCAGCGTAGAGGGACTAGCGGGGAAGTCGGGCAATGAGCAGTTCTTC. Looking up the rest from reference TRBV9 and TRBJ2-1 gives the full variable domain: DSGVTQTPKHLITATGQRVTLRCSPRSGDLSVYWYQQSLDQGLQFLIQYYNGEERAKGNILERFSAQQFPDLHSELNLSSLELGDSALYFCASSVEGLAGKSGNEQFFGPGTRLTVL.

Turning to this clone: Other nucleotide sequences from this sample produce the same CDR3. The chain couples TRBV29-1 to TRBJ1-6, with D maybe TRBD1 (6 bases). In germline, CDR1 is SQVTM, CDR2 ANQGSEA. V was clipped by 6 bases and J by 10 bases, with 16 bases between them. This CDR3 is 13 amino acids long. CDR3 amino acids: CSVLTGKGSPLHF. The CDR3 DNA reads TGCAGCGTCCTAACAGGGAAAGGCTCACCCCTCCACTTT. Complete variable domain (other parts from reference TRBV29-1 and TRBJ1-6): SAVISQKPSRDICQRGTSLTIQCQVDSQVTMMFWYRQQPGQSLTLIATANQGSEATYESGFVIDKFPISRPNLTFSTLTVSNMSPEDSSIYLCSVLTGKGSPLHFGNGTRLTVT.

This clone was seen just once. This chain connects TRBV4-2 to TRBJ2-7; no reliable D call. The CDR3 is made up of 14 amino acids. V dropped 1 base and J dropped 1 base, with 8 bases sitting between them. Per germline, CDR1 LGHNA and CDR2 YNFKEQ. CDR3 bases: TGTGCCAGCAGCCAAGCTGCCTTATCCTACGAGCAGTACTTC. Its protein is CASSQAALSYEQYF.

This clone was seen once. The V gene is TRBV15, the J gene TRBJ1-6, with a possible D match to TRBD1 (5 bases). This CDR3 has 15 amino acids. Germline CDR1 is LNHNV and CDR2 is YYDKDF (reference sequence). V gave up 1 base and J gave up 7 bases, with 11 bases separating them. In DNA, the CDR3 is TGTGCCACCAGCAGAGTTAAACGGGGGAATTCACCCCTCCACTTT. This codes for CATSRVKRGNSPLHF.

The chain combines TRBV3-1 (or the pseudogene TRBV3-2) with TRBJ2-5, with unresolved D. This CDR3 has 13 amino acids. Per the germline V gene, CDR1 is LGHDT and CDR2 is YNNKEL (reference sequence). Trimming took off 1 base at V and 5 bases at J, with 8 bases between the two ends. As DNA, the CDR3 is TGTGCCAGCAGCCAAGTTCCCCGGGAGACCCAGTACTTC. It yields the protein CASSQVPRETQYF.

About this clone: The junction and the germline gene differ at one end; a read error may be behind it. This chain connects TRBV9 to TRBJ1-3, with D possibly TRBD1 on 5 matching bases. Germline V gene data show CDR1 as SGDLS and CDR2 as YYNGEE. The CDR3 has 16 residues. CDR3 nucleotides: TGTGTCAGCAGCCCGAGGGACGGACCCCTTGGAAACACCATATATTTT. Encoded protein: CVSSPRDGPLGNTIYF.

On this clone: Other DNA sequences in this sample translate to the same CDR3. The genes are TRBV7-2 and TRBJ1-5; weak D call: TRBD1 (5 bases). Between the trimmed V and J ends, which lost 6 bases and 6 bases, there was a span of 15 bases. This CDR3 spans 14 amino acids. The V gene's germline CDR1 is SGHTA and CDR2 FQGNSA. In DNA form, the CDR3 reads TGTGCCAGCAGTCAGGGTATTTCGGGTCAGCCCCAGCATTTT. Translating it yields CASSQGISGQPQHF.

The J gene is TRBJ2-5, the V gene TRBV20-1, with D unclear. V was shortened by 4 bases and J by 5 bases, with 8 bases between the two germline ends. The CDR3 spans 11 residues. The germline CDR1 and CDR2 sequences are DFQATT and SNEGSKA (reference sequence). The CDR3 sequence: CSATSRETQYF. Written as DNA, the CDR3 is TGCAGTGCTACCTCCCGGGAGACCCAGTACTTC.

The chain carries TRBV14 and TRBJ1-2; D remains ambiguous. The CDR3 consists of 12 residues. The germline V and J ends were trimmed by 0 bases and 5 bases, with 4 bases remaining between them. The germline V gene has CDR1 SGHDN and CDR2 FVKESK. CDR3 protein: CASSQDQYGYTF. The DNA for the CDR3 is TGTGCCAGCAGCCAAGATCAGTATGGCTACACCTTC.

CDR3 nucleotide sequence: TGTGCCAGCAGCAAGTATGGGGCAGTGAACACTGAAGCTTTCTTT. Its protein product is CASSKYGAVNTEAFF. This chain connects TRBV5-6 to TRBJ1-1, with a tentative D call TRBD1 (5 bases). CDR3 length: 15 amino acids. Looked up from germline, CDR1 is SGHDT and CDR2 is YYEEEE. V lost 4 bases to trimming and J lost 0 bases, with 13 bases between them.

The rearrangement joins TRBV4-3 to TRBJ1-4; D gene ambiguous. This CDR3 comprises 15 residues. In germline, CDR1 is LGHNA, CDR2 YSLEER. V was pared by 5 bases and J by 5 bases, with 15 bases between. CDR3 region: CASSVAGIANEKLFF. CDR3 DNA: TGCGCCAGCAGCGTCGCCGGGATAGCCAATGAAAAACTGTTTTTT.

J is TRBJ1-1 and V is TRBV18; D gene ambiguous. CDR1 KGHSH and CDR2 LQKENI come from the germline V gene. V lost 3 bases to trimming and J lost 1 base, with 12 bases between them. The CDR3 has 15 amino acids. The CDR3 loop is CASSPRIGENTEAFF. For the CDR3, the DNA is TGTGCCAGCTCACCTCGGATCGGGGAGAACACTGAAGCTTTCTTT.

The rearrangement joins TRBV3-1 (or the pseudogene TRBV3-2) to TRBJ1-2; unclear D gene. The CDR3 is 14 amino acids. The V gene lost 2 bases and the J gene lost 0 bases, with 7 bases spanning the gap. Germline V gene sequence: CDR1 LGHDT, CDR2 YNNKEL (reference sequence). CDR3 bases: TGTGCCAGCAGCCAAATGCCTACTAACTATGGCTACACCTTC. Encoded protein: CASSQMPTNYGYTF.